This T cell receptor (beta chain) was sequenced in a study of T-cell reconstitution after alpha-beta-depleted transplantation in children. About this clonotype itself: Its antigen is unknown.

TCRbeta library preparation incorporated unique molecular identifiers. One entry per CDR3 protein, called by TCRdb with MiXCR from the PCR reads. The table shows about 210,000 distinct CDR3 sequences, with over 15% occurring only once. This CDR3 has 15 amino acids. Germline CDR1 reads MNHEY; CDR2 reads SVGAGI. Trimming cost V 2 bases and J 5 bases, with 15 bases left between them. General study points: Several hundred rapidly expanded clones from non-depleted graft cells reportedly supplied alpha-beta T cells about two months post-transplant.

The V call is TRBV6-5, the J call TRBJ2-5; D ambiguous. Sequenced material: PBMCs, mostly from graft donor cells, taken 360 days after TCRalphabeta/CD19-depleted stem cell transplant. The TCR originated in a male patient between 2 and 15 years old who had a stem cell transplant for acute lymphoblastic leukemia, so the T cells may come from the graft donor. The CDR3 loop reads CASSYGPTNRETQYF. The CDR3 coding sequence is TGTGCCAGCAGTTACGGGCCCACCAACCGGGAGACCCAGTACTTC.